These 9 T cell receptor beta chains share one sample of origin, sequenced in a study of blood T cell repertoires in COVID-19. The table came from immunoSEQ multiplex PCR; TCRdb's copy has only in-frame clones and leaves some out. The sample consists of about 200,000 clones, 92% of them appearing once. The sample comprised peripheral blood. Receptor source: a man in his 60s with COVID-19, enrolled during active disease.

The chain has TRBV4-1 and TRBJ2-3; 8 nucleotides agree with TRBD1. Germline-derived CDR1 and CDR2 are MGHRA and YSYEKL. The CDR3 loop spans 18 amino acids. V was clipped by 0 bases and J by 3 bases; unmatched bases: 11. The CDR3 DNA reads as TGCGCCAGCAGCCAAGATAGGCATCGACAGGGGAAGACAGATACGCAGTATTTT. Translating it yields CASSQDRHRQGKTDTQYF.

The sample holds one count of this clone. This chain joins TRBV11-2 and TRBJ2-1; TRBD2 matches 15 bases. CDR3 size: 15 residues. The germline CDR1 and CDR2 sequences are SGHAT and FQNNGV. V was clipped by 5 bases and J by 9 bases; unmatched bases: 5. CDR3 in amino acids: CASSLGLAGGSEQFF. The CDR3 bases are TGTGCCAGCAGCCTGGGACTAGCGGGGGGAAGTGAGCAGTTCTTC.

This clone was found once. The chain carries TRBV7-2 and TRBJ2-7, with TRBD2 matching 7 bases. The germline V gene encodes CDR1 SGHTA and CDR2 FQGNSA. Losses at the gene ends were 5 bases for V and 3 bases for J; bases not matched to a gene: 7. The CDR3 covers 14 residues. The chain's CDR3 is CASSPRRENYEQYF. In DNA form, the CDR3 reads TGTGCCAGCAGCCCACGGCGGGAGAACTACGAGCAGTACTTC.

The CDR3 region has the DNA TGTGCCACCAGCGGGACTAGCGGACACTCCTACAATGAGCAGTTCTTC. It specifies CATSGTSGHSYNEQFF. The gene calls are TRBV24-1 and TRBJ2-1; 11 nucleotides match TRBD2. The CDR3 runs 16 residues. The trim removed 7 bases at V and 0 bases at J, leaving 4 bases unmatched. The germline CDR1 and CDR2 sequences are KGHDR and SFDVKD.

The chain carries TRBV30 and TRBJ1-6, with 9 bases lining up with TRBD1. Germline lookup yields CDR1 GTSNPN and CDR2 SVGIG (reference sequence). This CDR3 has 15 residues. V lost 3 bases to trimming and J lost 8 bases; unmatched junction nucleotides: 8. DNA of the CDR3: TGTGCCTGGAGACGTCGACAGGGGGGGTATTCACCCCTCCACTTT. This encodes CAWRRRQGGYSPLHF.

The CDR3 loop is CASCPQAFSGTEAFF. The CDR3 region has the DNA TGTGCCAGTTGCCCCCAGGCATTTAGCGGCACTGAAGCTTTCTTT. The gene calls are TRBV19 and TRBJ1-1; D gene unclear. The CDR3 loop spans 15 amino acids. The V and J ends lost 8 bases and 4 bases respectively, with 20 bases between them. Germline V gene sequence: CDR1 LNHDA, CDR2 SQIVND (reference sequence). The full variable domain, its missing parts supplied by reference TRBV19 and TRBJ1-1, is DGGITQSPKYLFRKEGQNVTLSCEQNLNHDAMYWYRQDPGQGLRLIYYSQIVNDFQKGDIAEGYSVSREKKESFPLTVTSAQKNPTAFYLCASCPQAFSGTEAFFGQGTRLTVV.

The CDR3 sequence is CASAGSGLPPGDTQYF. Here the CDR3 DNA reads TGTGCCAGTGCAGGTAGCGGGTTACCCCCAGGAGATACGCAGTATTTT. This chain joins TRBV19 and TRBJ2-3; 7 positions match TRBD2. CDR3 length equals 16 residues. Trimming took 8 bases from V and 5 from J; bases not matched to a gene: 16. Germline V gene data show CDR1 as LNHDA and CDR2 as SQIVND (reference sequence).

This clone has just one count. The chain couples TRBV14 to TRBJ2-7; 11 bases agree with TRBD1. There are 13 residues in the CDR3. CDR1 and CDR2 (germline): SGHDN, FVKESK. Trimming at V came to 8 bases and at J to 0 bases, leaving 0 bases not matched to a gene. The CDR3: CASGTGGSYEQYF. As DNA, the CDR3 is TGTGCCAGCGGGACAGGGGGCTCCTACGAGCAGTACTTC. The full variable domain, its missing parts supplied by reference TRBV14 and TRBJ2-7, is EAGVTQFPSHSVIEKGQTVTLRCDPISGHDNLYWYRRVMGKEIKFLLHFVKESKQDESGMPNNRFLAERTGGTYSTLKVQPAELEDSGVYFCASGTGGSYEQYFGPGTRLTVT.

This chain connects TRBV3-1 (or the pseudogene TRBV3-2) to TRBJ1-4; 11 nucleotides agree with TRBD1. The CDR3 sequence is 15 residues long. Germline assignment: CDR1 LGHDT and CDR2 YNNKEL (reference sequence). V trimming: 0 bases; J trimming: 7 bases; junction bases outside the gene matches: 1. CDR3 nucleotides: TGTGCCAGCAGCCAAGAGGACAGGGGGCGTGAAAAACTGTTTTTT. Amino acid sequence: CASSQEDRGREKLFF.